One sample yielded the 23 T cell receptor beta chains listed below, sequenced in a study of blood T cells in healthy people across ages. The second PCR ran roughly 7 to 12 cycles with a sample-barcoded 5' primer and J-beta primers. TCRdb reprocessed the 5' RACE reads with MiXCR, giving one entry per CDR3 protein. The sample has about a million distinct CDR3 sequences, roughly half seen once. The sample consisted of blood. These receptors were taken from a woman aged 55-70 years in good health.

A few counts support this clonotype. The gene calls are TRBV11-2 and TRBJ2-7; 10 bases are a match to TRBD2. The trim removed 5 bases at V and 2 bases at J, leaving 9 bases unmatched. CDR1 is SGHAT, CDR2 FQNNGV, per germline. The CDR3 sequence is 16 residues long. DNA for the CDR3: TGTGCCAGCAGCACCAGAGGACTAGCGGACCCCTACGAGCAGTACTTC. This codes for CASSTRGLADPYEQYF.

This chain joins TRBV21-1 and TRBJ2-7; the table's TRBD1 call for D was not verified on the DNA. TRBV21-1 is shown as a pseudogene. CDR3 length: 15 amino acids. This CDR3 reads CASSKAGQGSYEQYF. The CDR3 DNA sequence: TGTGCCAGCAGCAAAGCGGGACAGGGTTCCTACGAGCAGTACTTC.

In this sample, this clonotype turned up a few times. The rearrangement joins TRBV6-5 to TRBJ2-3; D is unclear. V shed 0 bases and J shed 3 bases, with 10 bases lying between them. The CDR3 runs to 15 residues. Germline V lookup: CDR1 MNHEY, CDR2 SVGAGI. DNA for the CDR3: TGTGCCAGCAGTTACTCGATTTGGCAAACAGATACGCAGTATTTT. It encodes CASSYSIWQTDTQYF.

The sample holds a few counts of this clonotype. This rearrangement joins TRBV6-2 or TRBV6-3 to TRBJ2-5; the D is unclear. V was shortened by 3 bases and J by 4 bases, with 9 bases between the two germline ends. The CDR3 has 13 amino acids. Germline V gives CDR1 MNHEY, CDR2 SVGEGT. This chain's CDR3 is CASSYVMGETQYF. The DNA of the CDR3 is TGTGCCAGCAGTTATGTGATGGGAGAGACCCAGTACTTC.

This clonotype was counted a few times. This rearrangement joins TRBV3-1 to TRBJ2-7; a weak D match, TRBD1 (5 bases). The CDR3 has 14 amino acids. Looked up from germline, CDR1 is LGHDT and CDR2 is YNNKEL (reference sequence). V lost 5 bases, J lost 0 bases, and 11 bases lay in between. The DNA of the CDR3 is TGTGCCAGCAGCATCAGGGCAAGCTCCTACGAGCAGTACTTC. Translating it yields CASSIRASSYEQYF.

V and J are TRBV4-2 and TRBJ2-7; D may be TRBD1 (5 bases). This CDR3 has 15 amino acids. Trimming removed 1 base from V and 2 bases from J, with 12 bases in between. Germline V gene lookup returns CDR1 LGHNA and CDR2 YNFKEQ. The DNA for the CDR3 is TGTGCCAGCAGCCAAGTGGCAGGGCGGACCTACGAGCAGTACTTC. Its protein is CASSQVAGRTYEQYF.

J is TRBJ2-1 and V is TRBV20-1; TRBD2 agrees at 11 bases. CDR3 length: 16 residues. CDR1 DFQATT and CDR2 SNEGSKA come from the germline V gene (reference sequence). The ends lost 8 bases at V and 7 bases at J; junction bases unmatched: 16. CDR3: CSPALKILAGGNEQFF. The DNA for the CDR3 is TGCAGTCCCGCCCTAAAGATCTTAGCGGGAGGGAATGAGCAGTTCTTC.

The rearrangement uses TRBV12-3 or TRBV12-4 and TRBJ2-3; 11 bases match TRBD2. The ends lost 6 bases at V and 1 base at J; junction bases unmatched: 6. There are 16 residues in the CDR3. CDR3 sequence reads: CASRGLAVSRTDTQYF. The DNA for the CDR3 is TGTGCCAGCAGGGGACTAGCGGTTTCACGCACAGATACGCAGTATTTT.

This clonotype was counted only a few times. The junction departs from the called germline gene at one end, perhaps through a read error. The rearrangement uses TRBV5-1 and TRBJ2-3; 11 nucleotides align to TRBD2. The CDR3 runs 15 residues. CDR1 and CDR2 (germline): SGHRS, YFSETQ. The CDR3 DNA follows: TGTGCCAGCAGCTCTCTAGCGGGAGGTGGGAATACGCAGTATTTT. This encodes CASSSLAGGGNTQYF.

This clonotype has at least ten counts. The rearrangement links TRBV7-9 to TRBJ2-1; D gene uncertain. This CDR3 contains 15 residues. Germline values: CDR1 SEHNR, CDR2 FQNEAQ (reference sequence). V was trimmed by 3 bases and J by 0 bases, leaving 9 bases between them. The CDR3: CASSLALSSYNEQFF. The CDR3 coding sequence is TGTGCCAGCAGCTTGGCCCTAAGCTCCTACAATGAGCAGTTCTTC.

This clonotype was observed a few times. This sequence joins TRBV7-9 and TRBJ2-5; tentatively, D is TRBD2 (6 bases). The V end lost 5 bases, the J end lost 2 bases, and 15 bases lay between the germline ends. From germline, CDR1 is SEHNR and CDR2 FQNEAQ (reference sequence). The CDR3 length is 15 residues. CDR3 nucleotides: TGTGCCAGCAGCCCCGACGGGGGTTGGCAAGAGACCCAGTACTTC. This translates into CASSPDGGWQETQYF. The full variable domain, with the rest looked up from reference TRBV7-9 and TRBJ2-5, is DTGVSQNPRHKITKRGQNVTFRCDPISEHNRLYWYRQTLGQGPEFLTYFQNEAQLEKSRLLSDRFSAERPKGSFSTLEIQRTEQGDSAMYLCASSPDGGWQETQYFGPGTRLLVL.

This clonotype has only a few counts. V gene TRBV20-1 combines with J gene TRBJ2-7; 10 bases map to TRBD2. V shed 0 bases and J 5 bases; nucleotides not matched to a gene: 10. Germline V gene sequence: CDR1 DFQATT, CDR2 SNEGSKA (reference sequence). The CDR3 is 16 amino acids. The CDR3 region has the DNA TGCAGTGCTAGAGAGCCTCTAGCGGGAGATCGCCACGAGCAGTACTTC. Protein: CSAREPLAGDRHEQYF.

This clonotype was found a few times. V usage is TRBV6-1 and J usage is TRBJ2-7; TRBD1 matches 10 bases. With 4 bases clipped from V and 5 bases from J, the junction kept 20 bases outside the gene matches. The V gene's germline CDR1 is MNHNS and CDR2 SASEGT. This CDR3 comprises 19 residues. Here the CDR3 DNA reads TGTGCCAGCAGTGTTTACTCCGGGACAGGGGATTTGGTAGGAGACGAGCAGTACTTC. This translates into CASSVYSGTGDLVGDEQYF.

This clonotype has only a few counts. The CDR3 DNA reads TGCAGTGCGAAGAGCCACACTACACAATACGAGCAGTACTTC. As protein: CSAKSHTTQYEQYF. The chain employs TRBV20-1 and TRBJ2-7; D unclear. The V and J ends lost 6 bases and 4 bases respectively, with 19 bases between them. CDR1 and CDR2 from the germline V gene are DFQATT and SNEGSKA (reference sequence). The CDR3 totals 14 residues.

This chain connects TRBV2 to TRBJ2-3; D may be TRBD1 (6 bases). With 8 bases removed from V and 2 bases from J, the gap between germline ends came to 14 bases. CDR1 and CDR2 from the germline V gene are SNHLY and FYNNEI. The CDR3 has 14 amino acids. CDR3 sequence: CASFTTGYTDTQYF. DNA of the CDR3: TGTGCCAGCTTCACGACAGGTTACACAGATACGCAGTATTTT. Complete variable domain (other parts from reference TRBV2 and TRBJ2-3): EPEVTQTPSHQVTQMGQEVILRCVPISNHLYFYWYRQILGQKVEFLVSFYNNEISEKSEIFDDQFSVERPDGSNFTLKIRSTKLEDSAMYFCASFTTGYTDTQYFGPGTRLTVL.

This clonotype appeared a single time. CDR3 bases: TGTGCCAGCAGAAGGTCCGGGGCCGGCTACACCTTC. Translating it yields CASRRSGAGYTF. This chain links TRBV14 with TRBJ1-2; weak D call: TRBD1 (5 bases). This CDR3 is 12 amino acids long. V lost 6 bases and J lost 8, with 13 bases in between. Per the germline V gene, CDR1 is SGHDN and CDR2 is FVKESK. The variable domain in full, completed from reference TRBV14 and TRBJ1-2, reads EAGVTQFPSHSVIEKGQTVTLRCDPISGHDNLYWYRRVMGKEIKFLLHFVKESKQDESGMPNNRFLAERTGGTYSTLKVQPAELEDSGVYFCASRRSGAGYTFGSGTRLTVV.

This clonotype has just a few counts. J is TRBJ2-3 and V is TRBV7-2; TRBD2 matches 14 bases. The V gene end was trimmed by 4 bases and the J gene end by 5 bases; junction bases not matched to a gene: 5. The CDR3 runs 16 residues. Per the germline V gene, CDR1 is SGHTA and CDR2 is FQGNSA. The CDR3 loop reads CASSSGLAGGGDTQYF. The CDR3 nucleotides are TGTGCCAGCAGCTCCGGACTAGCGGGGGGAGGAGATACGCAGTATTTT. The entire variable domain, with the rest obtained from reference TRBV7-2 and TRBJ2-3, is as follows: GAGVSQSPSNKVTEKGKDVELRCDPISGHTALYWYRQSLGQGLEFLIYFQGNSAPDKSGLPSDRFSAERTGGSVSTLTIQRTQQEDSAVYLCASSSGLAGGGDTQYFGPGTRLTVL.

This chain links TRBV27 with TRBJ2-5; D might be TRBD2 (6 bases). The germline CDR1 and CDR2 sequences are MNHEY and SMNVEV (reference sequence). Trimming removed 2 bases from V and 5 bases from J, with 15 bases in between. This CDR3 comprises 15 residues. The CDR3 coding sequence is TGTGCCAGCAGTTTAAGAGGTTGGGGGGAGGAGACCCAGTACTTC. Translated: CASSLRGWGEETQYF.

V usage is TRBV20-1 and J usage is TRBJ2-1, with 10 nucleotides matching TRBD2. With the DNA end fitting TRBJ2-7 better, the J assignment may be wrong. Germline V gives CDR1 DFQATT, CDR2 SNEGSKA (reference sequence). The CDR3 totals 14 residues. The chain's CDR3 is CSVQTSGPYNEQYF. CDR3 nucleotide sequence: TGCAGTGTTCAGACTAGCGGGCCCTACAATGAGCAGTACTTC.

The CDR3 DNA reads as TGTGCCAGCAGCCAGACGTCCCTCGTGTACGAGCAGTACTTC. Its protein product is CASSQTSLVYEQYF. The chain joins TRBV28 to TRBJ2-7; D gene ambiguous. V dropped 6 bases and J dropped 4 bases, with 16 bases sitting between them. CDR1 is MDHEN, CDR2 SYDVKM, per germline. This CDR3 has 14 residues.

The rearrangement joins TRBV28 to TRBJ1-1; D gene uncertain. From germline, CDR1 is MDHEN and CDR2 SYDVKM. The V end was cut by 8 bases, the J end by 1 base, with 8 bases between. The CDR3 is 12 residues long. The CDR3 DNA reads TGTGCCAGCGGGCCACGGAACACTGAAGCTTTCTTT. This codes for CASGPRNTEAFF. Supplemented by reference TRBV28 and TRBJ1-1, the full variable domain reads DVKVTQSSRYLVKRTGEKVFLECVQDMDHENMFWYRQDPGLGLRLIYFSYDVKMKEKGDIPEGYSVSREKKERFSLILESASTNQTSMYLCASGPRNTEAFFGQGTRLTVV.

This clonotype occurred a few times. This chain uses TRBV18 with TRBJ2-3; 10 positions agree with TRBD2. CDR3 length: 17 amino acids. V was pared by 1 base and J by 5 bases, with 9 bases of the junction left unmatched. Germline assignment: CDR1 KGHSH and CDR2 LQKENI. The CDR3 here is CASSPRASRTSGDTQYF. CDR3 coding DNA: TGTGCCAGCTCACCACGCGCGTCAAGGACTAGCGGAGATACGCAGTATTTT.

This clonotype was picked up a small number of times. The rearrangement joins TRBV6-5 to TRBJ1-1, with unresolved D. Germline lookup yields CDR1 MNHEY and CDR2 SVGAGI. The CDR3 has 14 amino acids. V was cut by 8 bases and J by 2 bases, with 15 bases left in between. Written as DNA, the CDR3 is TGTGCCAGCCTTCAGTTGGGAGCTAACACTGAAGCTTTCTTT. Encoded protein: CASLQLGANTEAFF.